This T cell receptor (beta chain) was recovered during a study of response to subunit inactivated influenza vaccine. The table lists this clonotype with a few counts. Its antigen remains unknown. Via MiXCR, TCRdb re-called the RT-PCR reads, giving one row per CDR3 protein. The repertoire holds 500,000 or so distinct CDR3 sequences, with 16% as singletons. Whole-study results and caveats: Each seasonal flu vaccination may recruit only limited new T cells, authors suggested.

This specimen was CD4+ T cells sorted from PBMCs, taken around 25 months after vaccination. The TCR sequence derives from a man in his fifties or sixties who received an inactivated influenza vaccine.

The CDR3 protein is CASSSPLDRGNEQYF. The CDR3 DNA reads as TGTGCCAGCAGTTCCCCCCTCGACAGGGGGAACGAGCAGTACTTC. The chain is built from TRBV12-3 or TRBV12-4 and TRBJ2-7, with 9 positions matching TRBD1. The ends lost 4 bases at V and 5 bases at J; junction bases unmatched: 9. This CDR3 has 15 amino acids.